This T cell receptor beta chain was recovered during a study of T cells in women clearing cervical HPV infection. Study-wide points: Controls had more TRBV6-7 (0.16%) than cases (about 0.11%).

Clones were sequenced by immunoSEQ multiplex PCR, and TCRdb holds only the in-frame ones, with some missing. Its table records about 33,000 clones. Details on this clone: Its cognate antigen is unknown. The CDR3 end lies 3 residues beyond the end of the read and is filled in from the germline J gene.

With V trimmed by 5 bases and J by 7 bases, 11 bases remained unmatched. The length of the CDR3 is 18 residues. Germline V CDR1 and CDR2: LNHDA, SQIVND (reference sequence). The rearrangement links TRBV19 to TRBJ2-1, with 16 bases aligning to TRBD2. Sequenced input: blood buffy coat. This TCR was sampled from a woman between 18 and 75 years old with a cervical HPV16 infection that either progressed to CIN3+ or cleared (not recorded which). The sequenced CDR3 bases are TGTGCCAGTAGTCCAATGGGGGGACTAGCGGGGGGGCCGAATGAG. Translated: CASSPMGGLAGGPNE. The entire CDR3 protein reads CASSPMGGLAGGPNEQFF.